Listed here are 20 T cell receptor beta chains from one sample, sequenced in a study of T-cell reconstitution after alpha-beta-depleted transplantation in children. Molecular barcoding with unique molecular identifiers was used for the TCRbeta library. TCRdb itself ran the PCR reads through MiXCR, one entry per CDR3 protein. The sample carries 480,000 or so distinct CDR3 sequences, about 10% recorded once. The specimen comprised PBMCs, sampled before TCRalphabeta/CD19-depleted stem cell transplant. The receptors come from a child aged 2-15 years with inherited bone marrow failure, due to receive a stem cell transplant.

Worth noting for this clonotype: This may stem from a read error, because a much larger clone lies one nucleotide away. This rearrangement joins TRBV30 to TRBJ2-2, with D perhaps given as TRBD1 or TRBD2 (5 bases each). Looked up from germline, CDR1 is GTSNPN and CDR2 is SVGIG (reference sequence). This CDR3 is 18 amino acids long. CDR3: CAWSVWPPLGTVAGELSF. The CDR3 coding sequence is TGTGCCTGGAGTGTATGGCCCCCACTAGGGACGGTAGCCGGGGAGCTGTCTTTT.

This clonotype showed up many times. The V call is TRBV20-1, the J call TRBJ2-1; the D gene is possibly TRBD2 (5 bases). V shed 1 base and J shed 6 bases, with 16 bases lying between them. This CDR3 is built from 15 residues. Germline values: CDR1 DFQATT, CDR2 SNEGSKA (reference sequence). Here the CDR3 reads CSARVPDGVLNEQFF. CDR3 sequence (DNA): TGCAGTGCTAGAGTGCCCGACGGGGTCCTCAATGAGCAGTTCTTC.

This clonotype occurred many times. CDR3 DNA sequence: TGTGCCAGCTCTCGAGGACGGTTCTCCTACGAGCAGTACTTC. Encoded protein: CASSRGRFSYEQYF. This rearrangement joins TRBV18 to TRBJ2-7; no definite D call. V lost 6 bases, J lost 0 bases, and 12 bases lay in between. The CDR3 sequence is 14 residues long. Germline V gene data show CDR1 as KGHSH and CDR2 as LQKENI.

In its sample, this clonotype was seen many times. The gene calls are TRBV29-1 and TRBJ2-7, with 10 bases matching TRBD1. This CDR3 spans 15 amino acids. The V gene's germline CDR1 is SQVTM and CDR2 ANQGSEA. With V trimmed by 3 bases and J by 2 bases, 7 bases remained unmatched. The CDR3 nucleotides are TGCAGCGTTGACTATGGGACAGGGGATGCCTACGAGCAGTACTTC. Translation gives CSVDYGTGDAYEQYF.

The table lists this clonotype with many counts. V and J are TRBV29-1 and TRBJ2-5, with D possibly being TRBD1 or TRBD2 (6 bases each). The germline CDR1 and CDR2 sequences are SQVTM and ANQGSEA. This CDR3 has 15 amino acids. V was pared by 0 bases and J by 7 bases, with 18 bases between. The CDR3 DNA is TGCAGCGTTGAAGATCCGGGGGCGAACGAGGGGACCCAGTACTTC. This codes for CSVEDPGANEGTQYF.

The V and J genes are TRBV29-1 and TRBJ2-1; D is unclear. CDR1 SQVTM and CDR2 ANQGSEA come from the germline V gene. Between the trimmed V and J ends, which lost 4 bases and 4 bases, there was a span of 8 bases. The CDR3 is 12 residues long. In DNA form, the CDR3 reads TGCAGCGTTGTGAGGATTTACAATGAGCAGTTCTTC. It yields the protein CSVVRIYNEQFF.

This clonotype was found many times. The chain joins TRBV6-1 to TRBJ2-2; 10 nucleotides agree with TRBD2. The germline V gene has CDR1 MNHNS and CDR2 SASEGT. With V trimmed by 2 bases and J by 6 bases, 9 bases remained unmatched. The CDR3 length is 17 residues. CDR3 residues: CASSERSGRARPGELFF. CDR3 DNA: TGTGCCAGCAGTGAAAGAAGCGGGAGGGCACGTCCCGGGGAGCTGTTTTTT.

This clonotype showed up just a few times. The DNA of the CDR3 is TGCAGTGCTAGACGTGACACGTCCTATGGCTACACCTTC. It is translated as CSARRDTSYGYTF. The rearrangement joins TRBV20-1 to TRBJ1-2; D is unresolved. This CDR3 contains 13 residues. The germline V gene has CDR1 DFQATT and CDR2 SNEGSKA (reference sequence). V lost 2 bases and J 4 bases, leaving 11 bases between the germline ends.

This chain links TRBV5-4 with TRBJ1-1; no clear D gene. Trimming shortened V by 4 bases and J by 7 bases, and 14 bases separated the two germline ends. CDR3 length equals 13 residues. Germline loops: CDR1 SGHNT, CDR2 YYREEE (reference sequence). The CDR3 coding sequence is TGTGCCAGCAGCCCCGTGGACCGTGATGAAGCTTTCTTT. As protein: CASSPVDRDEAFF.

This chain joins TRBV11-2 and TRBJ2-2, with D perhaps matching TRBD1 (5 bases). CDR1 and CDR2 (germline): SGHAT, FQNNGV. V lost 4 bases, J lost 1 base, and 19 bases lay in between. The CDR3 totals 18 residues. The CDR3 bases are TGTGCCAGCAGCTCAATGGGGCTACGGAGCTTGAACACCGGGGAGCTGTTTTTT. This sequence encodes CASSSMGLRSLNTGELFF.

This clonotype was counted many times. V usage is TRBV7-9 and J usage is TRBJ2-3; TRBD1 or TRBD2 may be the D gene (7 bases each). Germline assignment: CDR1 SEHNR and CDR2 FQNEAQ (reference sequence). Trimming removed 5 bases at V and 3 bases at J, with 18 bases between. There are 16 residues in the CDR3. CDR3 sequence: CASSHLTGRETDTQYF. The CDR3 bases are TGTGCCAGCAGCCATCTGACAGGGCGGGAGACAGATACGCAGTATTTT. Full variable domain (missing parts from reference TRBV7-9 and TRBJ2-3): DTGVSQNPRHKITKRGQNVTFRCDPISEHNRLYWYRQTLGQGPEFLTYFQNEAQLEKSRLLSDRFSAERPKGSFSTLEIQRTEQGDSAMYLCASSHLTGRETDTQYFGPGTRLTVL.

In this sample, this clonotype turned up many times. The chain combines TRBV5-6 with TRBJ1-1; 9 positions match TRBD1. J was trimmed by 10 bases and V by 4 bases; bases with no gene match: 5. Germline V CDR1 and CDR2: SGHDT, YYEEEE. The CDR3 extends over 12 amino acids. This chain's CDR3 is CASSVDRGGAFF. The DNA of the CDR3 is TGTGCCAGCAGCGTTGACAGGGGGGGAGCTTTCTTT.

This clonotype was observed at least ten times. This chain links TRBV7-2 with TRBJ2-5; D tentatively fits TRBD1 or TRBD2 (5 bases each). CDR1 and CDR2 from the germline V gene are SGHTA and FQGNSA. Trimming shortened V by 5 bases and J by 0 bases, and 16 bases separated the two germline ends. The CDR3 sequence is 16 residues long. CDR3: CASSPRGRTYQETQYF. CDR3 DNA sequence: TGTGCCAGCAGCCCGAGGGGCAGGACCTACCAAGAGACCCAGTACTTC.

A remark on this clonotype: This may stem from a read error, because a much larger clone lies one nucleotide away. The rearrangement joins TRBV7-9 to TRBJ2-7; 8 nucleotides line up with TRBD1. The CDR3 consists of 15 residues. Germline V CDR1 and CDR2: SEHNR, FQNEAQ (reference sequence). The V gene end was trimmed by 7 bases and the J gene end by 3 bases; junction bases not matched to a gene: 11. CDR3 sequence: CASILPGQAHYEQYF. DNA for the CDR3: TGTGCCAGCATCCTACCGGGACAGGCCCACTACGAGCAGTACTTC.

This clonotype was observed at least ten times. The chain is built from TRBV5-1 and TRBJ2-1; 9 bases are shared with TRBD2. The CDR3 extends over 15 amino acids. Germline CDR1 SGHRS, CDR2 YFSETQ. V dropped 1 base and J dropped 9; count of bases not matched to a gene: 8. CDR3 loop: CASSLLGVAGVEQFF. CDR3 coding DNA: TGCGCCAGCAGCTTGTTAGGGGTAGCGGGAGTTGAGCAGTTCTTC.

This clonotype was observed a handful of times. A read error may account for a junction end that differs from germline. The chain joins TRBV12-3 or TRBV12-4 to TRBJ2-5; 11 positions match TRBD2. The CDR3 is 18 residues long. DNA of the CDR3: TGTACCAGCAGTCAAAACCCACAACTAGCGGGAGTACAAGAGACCCAGTACTTC. Protein sequence: CTSSQNPQLAGVQETQYF.

There are a few counts of this clonotype. This chain connects TRBV27 to TRBJ1-6; the D gene is possibly TRBD1 (6 bases). Germline V lookup: CDR1 MNHEY, CDR2 SMNVEV (reference sequence). Trimming pared 3 bases from V and 7 bases from J, leaving 13 bases between. The CDR3 sequence is 15 residues long. CDR3 sequence reads: CASSFRGQRNSPLHF. CDR3 in DNA: TGTGCCAGCAGTTTTCGCGGACAGAGAAATTCACCCCTCCACTTT.

This clonotype was seen repeatedly, ten times or more. The V and J genes are TRBV20-1 and TRBJ2-5; TRBD1 matches at 7 bases. Germline loops: CDR1 DFQATT, CDR2 SNEGSKA (reference sequence). There are 13 residues in the CDR3. With V trimmed by 2 bases and J by 4 bases, 4 bases remained unmatched. CDR3 in amino acids: CSARLTGPETQYF. CDR3 nucleotide sequence: TGCAGTGCTAGACTGACAGGGCCAGAGACCCAGTACTTC.

V usage is TRBV30 and J usage is TRBJ2-3; 12 nucleotides match TRBD2. The V gene end was trimmed by 2 bases and the J gene end by 2 bases; junction bases not matched to a gene: 5. Germline V gene lookup returns CDR1 GTSNPN and CDR2 SVGIG (reference sequence). The CDR3 is 16 amino acids. The DNA for the CDR3 is TGTGCCTGGAGTCCCTGGACTAGCGGGAACACAGATACGCAGTATTTT. It specifies CAWSPWTSGNTDTQYF.

The table lists this clonotype with many counts. This chain joins TRBV12-3 or TRBV12-4 and TRBJ2-7; perhaps TRBD2 as D (5 bases). The germline V and J ends were trimmed by 5 bases and 3 bases, with 8 bases remaining between them. The CDR3 sequence is 12 residues long. The CDR3 sequence is CASSKRDYEQYF. The CDR3 coding sequence is TGTGCCAGCAGTAAGAGGGACTACGAGCAGTACTTC.